This T cell receptor beta chain was retrieved from a study of cytomegalovirus exposure and HLA in healthy donors. Overall study: Sequencing of 150 million to 200 million T cells in an earlier analysis found about 120 million unique TCR beta sequences. Study-wide results and limits: The authors enumerated roughly 180 TCR beta chains as linked to cytomegalovirus. Reports described diagnosis of cytomegalovirus status by the classifier as highly specific and sensitive.

As to this clone: Its antigen is not identified.

Amplification used 60 Vbeta primers and 13 Jbeta primers. TCRdb's table, derived via immunoSEQ multiplex PCR, lists solely in-frame clones and lacks some. The sample lists more than 140,000 clones; 75% to 80% were seen once. CDR3 length: 13 residues. V lost 1 base, J lost 7 bases, and 8 bases lay in between. Germline-derived CDR1 and CDR2 are MDHEN and SYDVKM. Material: PBMCs. The rearrangement links TRBV28 to TRBJ2-1; D gene ambiguous. The sequence came from a male donor in good health and CMV-seronegative. The CDR3 bases are TGTGCCAGCAGTTTATTGGAGCCGAATGAGCAGTTCTTC. Residues: CASSLLEPNEQFF.